This T cell receptor (beta chain) was profiled in a study of T cell repertoires in cytomegalovirus infection. Study in general: As its CMV epitopes, the study selected recently identified HLA-C-restricted and well-studied HLA-B-restricted targets. Carrying CMV and the relevant HLA type showed in public TCR beta signatures. General observations from the study: Dominating the ex vivo response were TCR beta clonotypes that were CMV-specific and HLA-C-restricted. Carriage of CMV together with the relevant HLA was identifiable through cumulative public TCR beta family frequency.

Using its own MiXCR run on the reads, TCRdb lists one record per CDR3 protein. Seen here are hundreds of thousands of distinct CDR3 sequences, 33% observed once, and the top ten hold around a sixth. From germline, CDR1 is MNHEY and CDR2 SVGAGI. Unmatched junction bases numbered 11, after V lost 5 bases and J lost 8 bases. The CDR3 is made up of 15 amino acids. This clonotype has a handful of counts. The antigen is unknown. The sequence was obtained from a human donor in good health (CMV status not recorded). Some clones in this sample may be carry-over from other donors' samples. The chain recombines TRBV6-5 with TRBJ2-3, with 9 bases that match TRBD1. The sequencing used cultured PBMCs, collected from culture after CMV antigen stimulation. CDR3 sequence reads: CASSLQGATVVTQYF. CDR3 DNA sequence: TGTGCCAGCAGTCTACAGGGGGCCACCGTGGTTACGCAGTATTTT.